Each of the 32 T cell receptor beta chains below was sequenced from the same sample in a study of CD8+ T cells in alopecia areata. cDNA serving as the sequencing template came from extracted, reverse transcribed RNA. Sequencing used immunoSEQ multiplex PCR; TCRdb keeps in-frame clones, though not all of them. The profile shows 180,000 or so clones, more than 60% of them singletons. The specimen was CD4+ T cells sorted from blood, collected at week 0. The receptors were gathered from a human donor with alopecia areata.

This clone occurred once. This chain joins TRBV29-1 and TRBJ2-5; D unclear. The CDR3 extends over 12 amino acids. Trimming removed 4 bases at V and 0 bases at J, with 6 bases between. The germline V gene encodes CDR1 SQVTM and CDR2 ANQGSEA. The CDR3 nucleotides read TGCAGCGTTGGGAGTAACCAAGAGACCCAGTACTTC. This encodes CSVGSNQETQYF.

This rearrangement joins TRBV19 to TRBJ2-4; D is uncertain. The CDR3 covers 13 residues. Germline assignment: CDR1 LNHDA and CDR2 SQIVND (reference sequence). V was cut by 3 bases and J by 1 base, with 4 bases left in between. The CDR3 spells CASSMNAKNIQYF. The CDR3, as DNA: TGTGCCAGTAGTATGAATGCCAAAAACATTCAGTACTTC.

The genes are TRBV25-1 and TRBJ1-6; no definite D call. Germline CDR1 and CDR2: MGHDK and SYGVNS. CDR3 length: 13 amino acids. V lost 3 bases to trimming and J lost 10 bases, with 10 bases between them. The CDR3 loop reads CASSDPGGSPLHF. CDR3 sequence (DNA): TGTGCCAGCAGTGATCCAGGCGGGTCACCCCTCCACTTT.

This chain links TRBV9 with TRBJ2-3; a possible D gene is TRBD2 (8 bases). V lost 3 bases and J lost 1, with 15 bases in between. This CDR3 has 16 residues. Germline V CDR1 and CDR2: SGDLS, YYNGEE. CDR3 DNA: TGTGCCAGCAGCGGCGGGAGGACAGGTCGCACAGATACGCAGTATTTT. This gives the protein CASSGGRTGRTDTQYF.

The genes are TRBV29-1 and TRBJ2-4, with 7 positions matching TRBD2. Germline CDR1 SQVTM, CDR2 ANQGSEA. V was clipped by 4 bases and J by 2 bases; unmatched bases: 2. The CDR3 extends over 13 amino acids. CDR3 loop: CSVAGTTKNIQYF. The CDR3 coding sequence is TGCAGCGTTGCAGGGACTACCAAAAACATTCAGTACTTC.

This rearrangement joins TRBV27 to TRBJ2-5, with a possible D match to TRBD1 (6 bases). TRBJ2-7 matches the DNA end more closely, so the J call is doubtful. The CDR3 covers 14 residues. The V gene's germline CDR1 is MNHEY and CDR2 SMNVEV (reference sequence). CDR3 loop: CASMMAGTLSEQYF. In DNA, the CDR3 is TGTGCCAGCATGATGGCTGGGACACTCTCCGAGCAGTACTTC.

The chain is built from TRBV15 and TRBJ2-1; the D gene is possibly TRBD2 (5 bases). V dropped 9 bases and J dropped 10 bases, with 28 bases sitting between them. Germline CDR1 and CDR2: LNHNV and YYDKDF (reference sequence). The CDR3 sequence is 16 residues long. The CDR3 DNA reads TGTGCCACTACTCCCTACTCCGACGTGGGAGAGGAAGAGCAGTTCTTC. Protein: CATTPYSDVGEEEQFF.

The CDR3 coding sequence is TGTGCCAGCAGCGGACCGGACAGGGACCACTATGGCTACACCTTC. It codes for CASSGPDRDHYGYTF. The rearrangement joins TRBV9 to TRBJ1-2; 8 nucleotides match TRBD1. J gave up 3 bases and V 3 bases, and 7 bases lay outside the gene matches. Germline V gives CDR1 SGDLS, CDR2 YYNGEE. The CDR3 sequence is 15 residues long.

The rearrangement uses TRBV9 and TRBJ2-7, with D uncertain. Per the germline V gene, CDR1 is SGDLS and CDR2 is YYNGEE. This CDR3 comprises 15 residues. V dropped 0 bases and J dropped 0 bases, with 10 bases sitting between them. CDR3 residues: CASSVGATSSYEQYF. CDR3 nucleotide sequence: TGTGCCAGCAGCGTAGGTGCCACGAGCTCCTACGAGCAGTACTTC.

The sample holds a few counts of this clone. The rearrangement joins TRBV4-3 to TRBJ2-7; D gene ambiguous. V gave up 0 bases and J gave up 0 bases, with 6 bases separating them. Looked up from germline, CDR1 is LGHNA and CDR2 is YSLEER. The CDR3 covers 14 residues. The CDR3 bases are TGCGCCAGCAGCCAAGATCAAAGCTCCTACGAGCAGTACTTC. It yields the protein CASSQDQSSYEQYF.

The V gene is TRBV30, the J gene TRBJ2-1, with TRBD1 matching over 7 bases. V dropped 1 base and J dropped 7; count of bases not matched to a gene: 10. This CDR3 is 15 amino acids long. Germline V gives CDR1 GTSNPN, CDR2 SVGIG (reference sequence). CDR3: CAWSADRPGTNEQFF. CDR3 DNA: TGTGCCTGGAGTGCGGACAGGCCGGGAACAAATGAGCAGTTCTTC.

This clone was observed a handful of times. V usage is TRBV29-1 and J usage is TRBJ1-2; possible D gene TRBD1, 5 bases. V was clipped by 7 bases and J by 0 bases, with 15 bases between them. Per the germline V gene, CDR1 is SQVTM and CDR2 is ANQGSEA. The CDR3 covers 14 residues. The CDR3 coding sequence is TGCAGCGACTGGAGGGGCCCTCCTAACTATGGCTACACCTTC. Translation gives CSDWRGPPNYGYTF. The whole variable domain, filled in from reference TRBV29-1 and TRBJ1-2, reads SAVISQKPSRDICQRGTSLTIQCQVDSQVTMMFWYRQQPGQSLTLIATANQGSEATYESGFVIDKFPISRPNLTFSTLTVSNMSPEDSSIYLCSDWRGPPNYGYTFGSGTRLTVV.

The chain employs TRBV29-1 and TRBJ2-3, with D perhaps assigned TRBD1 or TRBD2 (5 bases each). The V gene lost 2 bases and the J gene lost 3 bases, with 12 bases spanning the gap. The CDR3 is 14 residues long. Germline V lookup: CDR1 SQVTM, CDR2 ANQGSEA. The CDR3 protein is CSVEFGAGTDTQYF. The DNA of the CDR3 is TGCAGCGTTGAATTCGGGGCAGGAACAGATACGCAGTATTTT.

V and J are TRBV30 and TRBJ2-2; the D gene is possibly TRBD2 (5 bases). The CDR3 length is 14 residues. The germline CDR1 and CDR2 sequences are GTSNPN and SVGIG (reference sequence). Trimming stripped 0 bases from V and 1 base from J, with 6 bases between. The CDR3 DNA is TGTGCCTGGAGTGTTGGGAGGAACACCGGGGAGCTGTTTTTT. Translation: CAWSVGRNTGELFF. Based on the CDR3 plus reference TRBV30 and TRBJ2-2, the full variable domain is SQTIHQWPATLVQPVGSPLSLECTVEGTSNPNLYWYRQAAGRGLQLLFYSVGIGQISSEVPQNLSASRPQDRQFILSSKKLLLSDSGFYLCAWSVGRNTGELFFGEGSRLTVL.

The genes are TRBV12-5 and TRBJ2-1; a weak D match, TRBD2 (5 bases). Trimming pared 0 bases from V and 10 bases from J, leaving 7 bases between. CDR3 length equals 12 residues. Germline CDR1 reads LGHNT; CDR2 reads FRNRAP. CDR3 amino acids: CASGLVSGEQFF. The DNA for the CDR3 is TGTGCTAGTGGTTTGGTGAGCGGAGAGCAGTTCTTC.

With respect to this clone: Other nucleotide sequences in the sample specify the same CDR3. DNA of the CDR3: TGTGCCAGCAGCCTAGACACCGGGGAGCTGTTTTTT. Its translation is CASSLDTGELFF. The chain has TRBV7-2 and TRBJ2-2; unclear D gene. Germline CDR1 SGHTA, CDR2 FQGNSA. V dropped 5 bases and J dropped 3 bases, with 4 bases sitting between them. The CDR3 loop spans 12 amino acids.

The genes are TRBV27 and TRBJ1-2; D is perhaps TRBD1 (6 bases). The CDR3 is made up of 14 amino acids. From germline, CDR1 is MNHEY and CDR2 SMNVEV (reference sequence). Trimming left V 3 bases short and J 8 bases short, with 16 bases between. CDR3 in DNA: TGTGCCAGCAGTTTCGCCACAGGGAGAAGCGGCTACACCTTC. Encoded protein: CASSFATGRSGYTF.

CDR3 region: CASSPGTSGFTDTQYF. The CDR3 DNA is TGTGCCAGCAGCCCGGGGACTAGCGGTTTCACAGATACGCAGTATTTT. The chain carries TRBV4-2 and TRBJ2-3; TRBD2 matches at 11 bases. The V gene end was trimmed by 4 bases and the J gene end by 2 bases; junction bases not matched to a gene: 5. The CDR3 length is 16 residues. The germline V gene has CDR1 LGHNA and CDR2 YNFKEQ.

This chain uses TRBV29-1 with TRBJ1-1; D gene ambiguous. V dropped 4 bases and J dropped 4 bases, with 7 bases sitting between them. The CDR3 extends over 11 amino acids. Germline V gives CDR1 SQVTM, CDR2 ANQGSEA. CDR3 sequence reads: CSVVVLTEAFF. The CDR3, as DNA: TGCAGCGTTGTTGTGCTCACTGAAGCTTTCTTT.

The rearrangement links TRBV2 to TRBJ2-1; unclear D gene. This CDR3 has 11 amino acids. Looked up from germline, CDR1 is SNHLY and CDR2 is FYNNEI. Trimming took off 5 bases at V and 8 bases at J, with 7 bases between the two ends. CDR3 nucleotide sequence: TGTGCCAGCAGTTCATCTTATGAGCAGTTCTTC. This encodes CASSSSYEQFF.

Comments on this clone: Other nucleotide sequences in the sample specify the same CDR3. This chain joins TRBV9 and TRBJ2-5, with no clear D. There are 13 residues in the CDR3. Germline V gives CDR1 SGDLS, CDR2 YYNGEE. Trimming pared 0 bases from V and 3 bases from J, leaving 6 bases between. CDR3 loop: CASSVGNEETQYF. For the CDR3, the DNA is TGTGCCAGCAGCGTAGGAAATGAAGAGACCCAGTACTTC.

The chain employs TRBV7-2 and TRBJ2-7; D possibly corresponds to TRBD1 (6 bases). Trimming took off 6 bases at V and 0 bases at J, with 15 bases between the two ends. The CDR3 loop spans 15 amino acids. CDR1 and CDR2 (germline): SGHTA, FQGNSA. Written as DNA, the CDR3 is TGTGCCAGCAGTTTGCTACAGGGACCCTCCTACGAGCAGTACTTC. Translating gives CASSLLQGPSYEQYF.

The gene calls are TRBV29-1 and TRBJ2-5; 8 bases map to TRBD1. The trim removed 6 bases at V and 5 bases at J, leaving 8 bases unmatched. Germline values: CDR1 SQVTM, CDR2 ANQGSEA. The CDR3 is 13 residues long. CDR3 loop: CSVRQGLGETQYF. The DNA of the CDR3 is TGCAGCGTCCGACAGGGGCTGGGGGAGACCCAGTACTTC. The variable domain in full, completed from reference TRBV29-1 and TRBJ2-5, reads SAVISQKPSRDICQRGTSLTIQCQVDSQVTMMFWYRQQPGQSLTLIATANQGSEATYESGFVIDKFPISRPNLTFSTLTVSNMSPEDSSIYLCSVRQGLGETQYFGPGTRLLVL.

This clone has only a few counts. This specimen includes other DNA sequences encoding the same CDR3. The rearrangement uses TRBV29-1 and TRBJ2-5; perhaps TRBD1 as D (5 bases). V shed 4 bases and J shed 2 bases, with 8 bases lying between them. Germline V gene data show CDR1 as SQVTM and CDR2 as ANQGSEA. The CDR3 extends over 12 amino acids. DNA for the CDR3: TGCAGCGTTGCCGCAGGGCAAGAGACCCAGTACTTC. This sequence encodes CSVAAGQETQYF.

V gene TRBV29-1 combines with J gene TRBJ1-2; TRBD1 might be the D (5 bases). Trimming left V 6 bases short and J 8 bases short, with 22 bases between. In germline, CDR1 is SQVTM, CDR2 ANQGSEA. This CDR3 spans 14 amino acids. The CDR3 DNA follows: TGCAGCGTCGCCCCGAGAGCAGGGCCAGGGGGCTACACCTTC. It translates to CSVAPRAGPGGYTF.

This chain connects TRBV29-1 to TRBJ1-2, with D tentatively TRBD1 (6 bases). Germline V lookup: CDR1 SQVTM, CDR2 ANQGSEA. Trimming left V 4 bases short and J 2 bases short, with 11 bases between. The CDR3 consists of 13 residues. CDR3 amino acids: CSVGGGKNYGYTF. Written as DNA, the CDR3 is TGCAGCGTTGGAGGGGGTAAAAACTATGGCTACACCTTC.

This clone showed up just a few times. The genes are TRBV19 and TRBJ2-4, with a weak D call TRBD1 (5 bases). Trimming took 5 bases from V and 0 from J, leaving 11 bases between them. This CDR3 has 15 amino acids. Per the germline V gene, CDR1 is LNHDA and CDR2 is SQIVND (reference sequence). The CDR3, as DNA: TGTGCCAGTAGTGTCAGGGATTTAGCCAAAAACATTCAGTACTTC. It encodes CASSVRDLAKNIQYF.

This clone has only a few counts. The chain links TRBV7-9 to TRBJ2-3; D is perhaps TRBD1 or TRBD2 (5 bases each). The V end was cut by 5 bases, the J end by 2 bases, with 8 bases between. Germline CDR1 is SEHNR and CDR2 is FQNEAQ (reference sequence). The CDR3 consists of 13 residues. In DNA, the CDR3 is TGTGCCAGCAGCCCGGGGACCACAGATACGCAGTATTTT. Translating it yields CASSPGTTDTQYF.

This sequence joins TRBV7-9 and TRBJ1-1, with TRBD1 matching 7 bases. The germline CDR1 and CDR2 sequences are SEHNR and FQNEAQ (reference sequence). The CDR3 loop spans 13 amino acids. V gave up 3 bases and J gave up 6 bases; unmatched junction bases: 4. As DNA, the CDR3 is TGTGCCAGCAGCTTGAAGGGGGCCGCTGAAGCTTTCTTT. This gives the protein CASSLKGAAEAFF. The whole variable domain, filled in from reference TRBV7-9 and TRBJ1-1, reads DTGVSQNPRHKITKRGQNVTFRCDPISEHNRLYWYRQTLGQGPEFLTYFQNEAQLEKSRLLSDRFSAERPKGSFSTLEIQRTEQGDSAMYLCASSLKGAAEAFFGQGTRLTVV.

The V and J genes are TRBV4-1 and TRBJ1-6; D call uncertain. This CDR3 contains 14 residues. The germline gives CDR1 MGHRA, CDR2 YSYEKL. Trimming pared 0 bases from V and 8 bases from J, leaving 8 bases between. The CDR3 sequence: CASSQEAGHSPLHF. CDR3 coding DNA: TGCGCCAGCAGCCAAGAGGCAGGCCATTCACCCCTCCACTTT.

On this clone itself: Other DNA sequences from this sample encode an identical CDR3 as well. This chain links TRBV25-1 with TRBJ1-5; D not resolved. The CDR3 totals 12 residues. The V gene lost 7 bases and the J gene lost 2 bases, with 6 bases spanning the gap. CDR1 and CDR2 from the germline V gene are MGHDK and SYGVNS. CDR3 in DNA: TGTGCCAGCAATTCCGGCAATCAGCCCCAGCATTTT. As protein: CASNSGNQPQHF.

The CDR3: CATSPRGSYEQYF. The CDR3, as DNA: TGTGCCACCAGCCCCAGGGGTTCCTACGAGCAGTACTTC. V and J are TRBV15 and TRBJ2-7, with a possible D match to TRBD1 (6 bases). This CDR3 contains 13 residues. Germline CDR1 LNHNV, CDR2 YYDKDF (reference sequence). Trimming took 5 bases from V and 1 from J, leaving 9 bases between them.